Listed here are 3 T cell receptor beta chains from one sample, sequenced in a study of identifying expanded T cells in peripheral blood. The protocol was immunoSEQ multiplex PCR, while the TCRdb copy is restricted to in-frame clones and leaves out a portion. This table has 65,000 to 95,000 clones, around 90% appearing once. The sequenced material came from blood. The receptors were sampled from a person aged 18 to 75 in good health.

This chain's CDR3 is CASSPGGGSGYEQYF. DNA of the CDR3: TGTGCCAGCAGCCCCGGGGGCGGGAGTGGGTACGAGCAGTACTTC. The chain has TRBV7-6 and TRBJ2-7, with TRBD2 as a possible D gene (7 bases). The CDR3 totals 15 residues. V was cut by 5 bases and J by 4 bases, with 18 bases left in between. The germline gives CDR1 SGHVS, CDR2 FNYEAQ.

The V and J genes are TRBV9 and TRBJ1-2; D unresolved. The V and J ends lost 3 bases and 2 bases respectively, with 5 bases between them. Germline lookup yields CDR1 SGDLS and CDR2 YYNGEE. The CDR3 covers 12 residues. This CDR3 reads CASSDENYGYTF. The CDR3 nucleotides are TGTGCCAGCAGCGACGAGAACTATGGCTACACCTTC.

V gene TRBV6-1 combines with J gene TRBJ2-2, with D unclear. V gave up 0 bases and J gave up 3 bases, with 5 bases separating them. CDR3 length: 14 amino acids. Germline CDR1 is MNHNS and CDR2 is SASEGT. The CDR3 nucleotides are TGTGCCAGCAGTGAAGCAGGACACACCGGGGAGCTGTTTTTT. This encodes CASSEAGHTGELFF.